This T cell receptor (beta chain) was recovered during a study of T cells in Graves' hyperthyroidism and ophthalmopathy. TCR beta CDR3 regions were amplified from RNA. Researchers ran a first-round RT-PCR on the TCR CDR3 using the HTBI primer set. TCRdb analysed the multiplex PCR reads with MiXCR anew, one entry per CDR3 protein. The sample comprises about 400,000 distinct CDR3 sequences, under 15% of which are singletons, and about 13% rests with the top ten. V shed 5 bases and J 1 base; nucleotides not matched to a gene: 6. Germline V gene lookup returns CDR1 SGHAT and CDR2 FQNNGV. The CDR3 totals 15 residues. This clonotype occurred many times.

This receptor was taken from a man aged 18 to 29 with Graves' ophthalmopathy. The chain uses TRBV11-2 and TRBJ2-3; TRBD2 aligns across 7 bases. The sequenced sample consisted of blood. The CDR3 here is CASSPLREGTDTQYF. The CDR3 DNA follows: TGTGCCAGCAGCCCTCTTCGGGAGGGCACAGATACGCAGTATTTT.